The clone carrying this TCR beta chain appeared many times. The data are from a study of T cells in Graves' hyperthyroidism and ophthalmopathy. Uncontrolled infection, other autoimmune disease, pregnancy or lactation led to exclusion. The source of the PBMCs was over 8.5 ml of fresh peripheral blood. Template material for amplifying TCR beta CDR3 regions consisted of RNA transcripts. The HTBI set primed first-round TCR CDR3 RT-PCR. From the multiplex PCR reads, TCRdb called clonotypes with MiXCR, one entry per CDR3 protein. The sample has hundreds of thousands of distinct CDR3 sequences, about 20% seen once. The sequenced sample consisted of blood. This receptor was identified in a woman between 18 and 29 years old with Graves' hyperthyroidism.

CDR3 nucleotides: TGTGCCAGCAGCGCCCCAAACCGGGGGACTCAGCCCCAGCATTTT. Residues: CASSAPNRGTQPQHF. The rearrangement uses TRBV9 and TRBJ1-5, with D possibly being TRBD1 (5 bases). CDR1 and CDR2 (germline): SGDLS, YYNGEE. V gave up 3 bases and J gave up 6 bases, with 16 bases separating them. The CDR3 has 15 amino acids.